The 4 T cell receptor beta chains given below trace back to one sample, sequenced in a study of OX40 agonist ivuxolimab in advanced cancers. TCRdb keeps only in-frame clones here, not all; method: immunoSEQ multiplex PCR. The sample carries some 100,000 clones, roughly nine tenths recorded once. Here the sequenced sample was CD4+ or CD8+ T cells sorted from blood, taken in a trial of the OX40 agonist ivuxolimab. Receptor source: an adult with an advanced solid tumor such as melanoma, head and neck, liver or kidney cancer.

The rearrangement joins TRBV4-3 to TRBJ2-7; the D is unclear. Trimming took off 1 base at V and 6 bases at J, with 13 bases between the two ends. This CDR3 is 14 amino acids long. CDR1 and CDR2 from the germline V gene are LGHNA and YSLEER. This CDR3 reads CASSQVNGLREQYF. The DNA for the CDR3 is TGCGCCAGCAGCCAAGTTAATGGTTTGCGCGAGCAGTACTTC.

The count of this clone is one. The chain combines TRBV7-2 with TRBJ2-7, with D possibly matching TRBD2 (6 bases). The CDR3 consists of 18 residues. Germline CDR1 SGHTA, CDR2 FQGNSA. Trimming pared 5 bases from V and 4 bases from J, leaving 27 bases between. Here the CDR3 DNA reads TGTGCCAGCAGCCCTAGGGGCGGAGGAGATACTCGGGGGTACGAGCAGTACTTC. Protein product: CASSPRGGGDTRGYEQYF.

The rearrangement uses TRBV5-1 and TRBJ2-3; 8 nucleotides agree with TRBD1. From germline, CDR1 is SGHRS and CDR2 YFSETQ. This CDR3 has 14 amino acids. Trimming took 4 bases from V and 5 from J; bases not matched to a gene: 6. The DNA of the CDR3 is TGCGCCAGCAGCCTGGGACAGGCTCAAGATACGCAGTATTTT. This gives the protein CASSLGQAQDTQYF.

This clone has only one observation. CDR3 in amino acids: CASSSTGTGGTGELFF. In nucleotides, the CDR3 is TGTGCCAGCAGCTCCACCGGGACAGGGGGCACCGGGGAGCTGTTTTTT. The chain uses TRBV5-5 and TRBJ2-2, with TRBD1 identical over 11 bases. This CDR3 has 16 residues. With 3 bases clipped from V and 4 bases from J, the junction kept 5 bases outside the gene matches. CDR1 SGHKS and CDR2 YYEKEE come from the germline V gene (reference sequence).